The clone carrying this TCR beta chain was recorded only once. The target antigen is unknown. This entry is derived from a study of cytomegalovirus exposure and HLA in healthy donors. General study findings and limits: Analyzed later, most CMV-associated TCR beta chains appeared HLA-restricted.

The germline gives CDR1 SGHNT, CDR2 YYREEE (reference sequence). This CDR3 comprises 15 residues. The V and J ends lost 4 bases and 1 base, in that order; junction bases with no gene match: 8. With 60 Vbeta and 13 Jbeta primers, the PCR was carried out. The table came from immunoSEQ multiplex PCR; TCRdb's copy has only in-frame clones and leaves some out. This table holds roughly 140,000 clones, around 79% found once. The receptor comes from a man aged 45-60 years in good health and CMV-seropositive. The J gene is TRBJ2-7, the V gene TRBV5-4, with 7 bases matching TRBD2. Sequenced: PBMCs. The CDR3 sequence is CASSRRGSGSYEQYF. In DNA form, the CDR3 reads TGTGCCAGCAGCCGGCGAGGTAGCGGGTCCTACGAGCAGTACTTC.